These T cell receptor beta chains were read from a single sample in a study of cytomegalovirus exposure and HLA in healthy donors. Assay: immunoSEQ multiplex PCR; the TCRdb copy retains only in-frame clones and omits some. The sample includes some 190,000 clones, approximately 80% seen only once; the top ten take approximately 2.6%. Material for sequencing was PBMCs. The source of these receptors is a female donor in good health and CMV-seronegative. CDR3s include the opening cysteine and the closing phenylalanine or tryptophan. D genes are given only for firm matches. Size tells how often a clone was seen (once, few, many) or the class of an expanded clone, and some rows leave it out.

CDR3aa,CDR3nt,j_gene,abundance,d_gene,v_gene
CASSNGQIPQETQYF,TGTGCCAGCAGTAACGGACAGATCCCGCAAGAGACCCAGTACTTC,TRBJ2-5,few,-,TRBV6-6
CASSRDRGSGEQYF,TGCGCCAGCAGCCGTGACAGGGGATCGGGCGAGCAGTACTTC,TRBJ2-7,once,TRBD1,TRBV4-3
CASSPPNGEPYEQYF,TGTGCCAGCAGCCCCCCCAACGGGGAGCCCTACGAGCAGTACTTC,TRBJ2-7,-,-,TRBV7-6
CASSEGGDLYEQYF,TGTGCCAGCAGTGAAGGCGGGGACCTATACGAGCAGTACTTC,TRBJ2-7,-,-,TRBV6-1
CASSPGTLNTEAFF,TGTGCCAGCAGCCCCGGGACTCTGAACACTGAAGCTTTCTTT,TRBJ1-1,-,-,TRBV5-5
CASSTDRGQVYEQYF,TGTGCCAGCAGTACAGACAGGGGGCAAGTCTACGAGCAGTACTTC,TRBJ2-7,-,TRBD1,TRBV6-1
CASSTSRGGLDQPQHF,TGTGCCAGCAGCACTTCCCGGGGGGGTTTGGATCAGCCCCAGCATTTT,TRBJ1-5,-,-,TRBV7-9
CSVASGTGGNEQFF,TGCAGCGTTGCCTCAGGAACAGGGGGCAATGAGCAGTTCTTC,TRBJ2-1,-,TRBD1,TRBV29-1
CASSPATSSSYNEQFF,TGCGCCAGCAGCCCGGCGACTTCGAGCTCCTACAATGAGCAGTTCTTC,TRBJ2-1,-,-,TRBV5-1
CASSPGQRPYEQYF,TGTGCCAGCTCACCGGGACAGAGGCCCTACGAGCAGTACTTC,TRBJ2-7,few,TRBD1,TRBV18
CASSLAWGLAGTQETQYF,TGTGCCAGCAGTTTAGCTTGGGGACTAGCGGGAACCCAAGAGACCCAGTACTTC,TRBJ2-5,-,TRBD2,TRBV27
CASSFWGGVQFYGYTF,TGTGCCAGCAGTTTCTGGGGGGGCGTTCAGTTCTATGGCTACACCTTC,TRBJ1-2,few,-,TRBV28
CASSQGVAVGLEYEQYF,TGTGCCAGCAGCCAAGGGGTCGCGGTCGGCTTAGAATACGAGCAGTACTTC,TRBJ2-7,-,-,TRBV4-2
CASSLGTGAQETQYF,TGTGCCAGCTCACTAGGCACAGGGGCCCAAGAGACCCAGTACTTC,TRBJ2-5,once,TRBD1,TRBV18